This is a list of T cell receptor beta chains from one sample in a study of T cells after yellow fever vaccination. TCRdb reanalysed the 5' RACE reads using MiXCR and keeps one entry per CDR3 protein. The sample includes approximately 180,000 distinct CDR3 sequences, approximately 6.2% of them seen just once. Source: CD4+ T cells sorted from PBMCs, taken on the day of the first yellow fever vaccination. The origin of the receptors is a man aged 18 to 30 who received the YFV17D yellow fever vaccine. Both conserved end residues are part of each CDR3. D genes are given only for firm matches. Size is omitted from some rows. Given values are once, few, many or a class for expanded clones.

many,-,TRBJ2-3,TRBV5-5,CASSLLSSSTDTQYF,TGTGCCAGCAGCTTGCTGTCCTCTAGCACAGATACGCAGTATTTT
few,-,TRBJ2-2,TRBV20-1,CSASRDNTGELFF,TGCAGTGCTAGCCGGGACAACACCGGGGAGCTGTTTTTT
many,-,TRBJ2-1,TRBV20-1,CSAARANEQFF,TGCAGTGCTGCGCGAGCCAATGAGCAGTTCTTC
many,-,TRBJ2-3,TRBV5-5,CASSLMGRDTQYF,TGTGCCAGCAGCTTGATGGGTCGGGATACGCAGTATTTT
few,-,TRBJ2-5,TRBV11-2,CASSYLGWAPGETQYF,TGTGCCAGCAGCTACCTCGGTTGGGCGCCGGGGGAGACCCAGTACTTC
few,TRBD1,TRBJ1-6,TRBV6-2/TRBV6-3,CASRMTGALHF,TGTGCCAGCAGAATGACAGGGGCGCTCCACTTT
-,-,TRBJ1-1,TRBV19,CASSPGDRNTEAFF,TGTGCCAGTAGCCCAGGGGATAGGAACACTGAAGCTTTCTTT
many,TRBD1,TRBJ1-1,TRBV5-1,CASSDRVGTEAFF,TGCGCCAGCAGCGACAGGGTTGGCACTGAAGCTTTCTTT
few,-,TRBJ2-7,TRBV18,CASSPSDPGTSYEQYF,TGTGCCAGCTCACCATCGGACCCTGGTACCTCCTACGAGCAGTACTTC
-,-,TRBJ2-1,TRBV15,CATSRDPGGRANEQFF,TGTGCCACCAGCAGAGATCCGGGGGGCAGGGCAAATGAGCAGTTCTTC
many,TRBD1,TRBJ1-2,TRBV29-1,CSVSPHLRTGEGYTF,TGCAGCGTCTCCCCACACCTCAGGACAGGGGAAGGCTACACCTTC
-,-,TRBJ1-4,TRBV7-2,CASSDQGPTNEKLFF,TGTGCCAGCAGCGACCAGGGGCCAACTAATGAAAAACTGTTTTTT
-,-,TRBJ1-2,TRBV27,CASSLTPTGADGYTF,TGTGCCAGCAGTCTTACCCCCACGGGGGCAGATGGCTACACCTTC
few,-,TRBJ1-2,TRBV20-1,CSAREIQGGYGYTF,TGCAGTGCTAGAGAGATACAGGGTGGCTATGGCTACACCTTC
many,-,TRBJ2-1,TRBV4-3,CASSQTGPPDEQFF,TGCGCCAGCAGCCAAACAGGTCCCCCCGATGAGCAGTTCTTC
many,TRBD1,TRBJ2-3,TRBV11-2,CASRRPGTGVRTDTQYF,TGTGCCAGCAGAAGACCCGGGACAGGGGTAAGGACAGATACGCAGTATTTT
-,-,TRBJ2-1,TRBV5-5,CASSSTANSYNEQFF,TGTGCCAGCAGCTCTACAGCGAACTCCTACAATGAGCAGTTCTTC
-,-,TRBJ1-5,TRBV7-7,CASSDGVGEPQHF,TGTGCCAGCAGCGACGGAGTCGGGGAGCCCCAGCATTTT
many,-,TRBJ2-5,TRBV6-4,CASSEIRGETQYF,TGTGCCAGCAGTGAAATCAGAGGCGAGACCCAGTACTTC
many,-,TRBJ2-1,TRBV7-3,CASSLNVGGEQFF,TGTGCCAGCAGCTTAAATGTGGGAGGTGAGCAGTTCTTC
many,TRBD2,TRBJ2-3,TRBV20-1,CSARAGGPTDTQYF,TGCAGTGCTAGAGCGGGGGGGCCCACAGATACGCAGTATTTT
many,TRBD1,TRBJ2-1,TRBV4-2,CASSQGGTGVGDEQFF,TGTGCCAGCAGCCAGGGGGGGACAGGGGTAGGCGATGAGCAGTTCTTC
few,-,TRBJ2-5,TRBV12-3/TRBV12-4,CASSGARSKTETQYF,TGTGCCAGCAGTGGGGCCCGATCGAAAACGGAGACCCAGTACTTC
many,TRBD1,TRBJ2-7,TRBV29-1,CSVEVRGYEQYF,TGCAGCGTTGAGGTCAGGGGGTACGAGCAGTACTTC
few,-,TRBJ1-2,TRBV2,CARPDGRGGYTF,TGTGCCAGACCGGACGGGAGGGGGGGCTACACCTTC
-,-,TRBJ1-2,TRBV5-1,CASAGQAGGYTF,TGCGCCAGCGCGGGACAAGCAGGGGGCTACACCTTC
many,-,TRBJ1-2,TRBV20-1,CSARGRGGGLYGYTF,TGCAGTGCTAGAGGTCGGGGAGGGGGACTCTATGGCTACACCTTC
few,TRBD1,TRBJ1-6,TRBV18,CASSPRQGGSYNSPLHF,TGTGCCAGCTCACCGAGACAGGGGGGCTCCTATAATTCACCCCTCCACTTT
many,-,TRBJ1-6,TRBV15,CATSREYESSYNSPLHF,TGTGCCACCAGCAGAGAGTACGAGAGCTCCTATAATTCACCCCTCCACTTT
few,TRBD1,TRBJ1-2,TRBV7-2,CASSITRGTANYGYTF,TGTGCCAGCAGCATCACCAGGGGGACGGCTAACTATGGCTACACCTTC
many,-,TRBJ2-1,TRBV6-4,CASSELGAHYNEQFF,TGTGCCAGCAGTGAGCTCGGGGCCCACTACAATGAGCAGTTCTTC
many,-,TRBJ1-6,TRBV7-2,CASSLNKSPLHF,TGTGCCAGCAGCTTAAACAAATCACCCCTCCACTTT
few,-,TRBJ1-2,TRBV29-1,CSVAAGYYGYTF,TGCAGCGTTGCAGCGGGCTACTATGGCTACACCTTC
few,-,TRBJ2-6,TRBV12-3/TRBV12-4,CASSLRGLQAGVLTF,TGTGCCAGCAGTTTACGGGGCCTGCAGGCTGGCGTCCTGACTTTC
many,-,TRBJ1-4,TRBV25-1,CASSPPLTPEKLFF,TGTGCCAGCAGTCCTCCCCTTACTCCTGAAAAACTGTTTTTT
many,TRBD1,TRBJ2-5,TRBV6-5,CASSSTTGTIQTQYF,TGTGCCAGCAGTTCCACGACAGGGACGATTCAGACCCAGTACTTC
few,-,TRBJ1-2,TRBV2,CASKGVYGYTF,TGTGCCAGTAAGGGCGTCTATGGCTACACCTTC